This TCR beta chain was identified in a study of blood T cell repertoires in COVID-19. Germline V CDR1 and CDR2: SGHNT, YENEEA. This CDR3 comprises 14 residues. Trimming took off 2 bases at V and 3 bases at J, with 10 bases between the two ends. Produced via immunoSEQ multiplex PCR; TCRdb's table is partial and in-frame only. The sample yields just under 55,000 clones, roughly 90% seen once. Sequenced input: peripheral blood. This clonotype was sampled from a man between 45 and 60 years old with acute or convalescent COVID-19. This chain links TRBV11-3 with TRBJ1-1; D not certain. CDR3 coding DNA: TGTGCCAGCAGCTTACGGGGAACGGACACTGAAGCTTTCTTT. It translates to CASSLRGTDTEAFF.